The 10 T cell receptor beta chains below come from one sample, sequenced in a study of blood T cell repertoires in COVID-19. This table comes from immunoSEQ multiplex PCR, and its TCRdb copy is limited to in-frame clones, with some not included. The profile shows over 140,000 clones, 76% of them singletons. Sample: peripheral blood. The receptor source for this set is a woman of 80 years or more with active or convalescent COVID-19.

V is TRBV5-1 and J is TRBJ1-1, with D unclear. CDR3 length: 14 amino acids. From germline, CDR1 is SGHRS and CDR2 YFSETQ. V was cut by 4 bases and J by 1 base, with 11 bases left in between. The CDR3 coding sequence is TGCGCCAGCAGCACCCTCGCCGGGAACACTGAAGCTTTCTTT. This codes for CASSTLAGNTEAFF.

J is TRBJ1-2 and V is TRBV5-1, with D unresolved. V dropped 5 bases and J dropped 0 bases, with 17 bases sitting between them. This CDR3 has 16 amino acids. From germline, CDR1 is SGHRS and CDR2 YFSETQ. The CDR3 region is CASRQINSPSNYGYTF. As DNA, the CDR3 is TGCGCCAGCAGACAGATAAACAGTCCTTCTAACTATGGCTACACCTTC.

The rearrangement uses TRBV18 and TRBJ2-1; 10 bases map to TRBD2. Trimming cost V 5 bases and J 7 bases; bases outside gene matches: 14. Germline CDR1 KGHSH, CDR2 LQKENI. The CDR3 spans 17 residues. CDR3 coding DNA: TGTGCCAGCTCAGAGCTATCCGGGACTAGCGTCGTTAATGAGCAGTTCTTC. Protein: CASSELSGTSVVNEQFF.

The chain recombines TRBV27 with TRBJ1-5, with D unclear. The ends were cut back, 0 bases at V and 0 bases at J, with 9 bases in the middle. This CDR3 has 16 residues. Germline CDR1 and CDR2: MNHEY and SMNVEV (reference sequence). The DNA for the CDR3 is TGTGCCAGCAGTTTATCCGGTACCTATAGCAATCAGCCCCAGCATTTT. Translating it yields CASSLSGTYSNQPQHF.

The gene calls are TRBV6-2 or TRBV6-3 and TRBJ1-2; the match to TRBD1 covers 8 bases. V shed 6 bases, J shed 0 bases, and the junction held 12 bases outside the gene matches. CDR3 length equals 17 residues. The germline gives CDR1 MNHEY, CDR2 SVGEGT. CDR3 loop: CASSNIGTGVSNYGYTF. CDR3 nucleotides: TGTGCCAGCAGCAACATCGGGACAGGCGTATCTAACTATGGCTACACCTTC.

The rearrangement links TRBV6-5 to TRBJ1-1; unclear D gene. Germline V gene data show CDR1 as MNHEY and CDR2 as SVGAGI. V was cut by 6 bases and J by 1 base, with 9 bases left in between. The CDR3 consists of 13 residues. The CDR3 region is CASSRTSNTEAFF. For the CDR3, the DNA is TGTGCCAGCAGCCGTACATCGAACACTGAAGCTTTCTTT.

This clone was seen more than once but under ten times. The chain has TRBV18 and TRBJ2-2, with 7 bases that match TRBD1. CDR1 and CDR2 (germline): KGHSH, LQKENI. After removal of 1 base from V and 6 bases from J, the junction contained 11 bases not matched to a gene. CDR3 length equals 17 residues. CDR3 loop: CASSPQGGSTGPGELFF. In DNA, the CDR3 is TGTGCCAGCTCACCACAAGGAGGTTCGACAGGGCCCGGGGAGCTGTTTTTT.

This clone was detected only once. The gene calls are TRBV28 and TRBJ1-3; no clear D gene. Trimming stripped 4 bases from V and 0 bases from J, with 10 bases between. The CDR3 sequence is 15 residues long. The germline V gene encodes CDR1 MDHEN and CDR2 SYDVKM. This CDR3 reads CASSSNQASGNTIYF. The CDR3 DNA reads TGTGCCAGCAGTTCAAATCAGGCCTCTGGAAACACCATATATTTT. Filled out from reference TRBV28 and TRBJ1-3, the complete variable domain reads DVKVTQSSRYLVKRTGEKVFLECVQDMDHENMFWYRQDPGLGLRLIYFSYDVKMKEKGDIPEGYSVSREKKERFSLILESASTNQTSMYLCASSSNQASGNTIYFGEGSWLTVV.

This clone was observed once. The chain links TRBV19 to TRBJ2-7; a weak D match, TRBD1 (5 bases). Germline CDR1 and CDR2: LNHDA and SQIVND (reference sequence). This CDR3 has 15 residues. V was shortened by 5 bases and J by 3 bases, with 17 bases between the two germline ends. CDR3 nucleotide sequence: TGTGCCAGTAGTCTTTACTCTCAGGGAAGCTACGAGCAGTACTTC. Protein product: CASSLYSQGSYEQYF.

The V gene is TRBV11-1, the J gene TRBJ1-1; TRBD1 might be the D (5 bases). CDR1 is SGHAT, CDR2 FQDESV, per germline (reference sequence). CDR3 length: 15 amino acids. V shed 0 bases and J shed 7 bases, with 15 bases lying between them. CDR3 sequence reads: CASSLALARESEAFF. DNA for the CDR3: TGTGCCAGCAGCTTAGCGCTGGCCAGGGAAAGTGAAGCTTTCTTT.